This T cell receptor (beta chain) was found in a study of human T cells and chemical hapten exposure. Study at large: Per-sample TCR yields varied mainly from small pooled library volume differences.

During construction of the library, unique molecular identifiers were attached to individual cDNA molecules for quantitative, reproducible TCR counting. In the study's own analysis: Ranging from roughly 23,224 to 700,000, TCR counts per sample had a median value of approximately 97,000. One entry per CDR3 protein results from TCRdb running MiXCR on the RACE reads. None of the V and J calls come from the authors' own analysis; TCRdb made them. The data contain more than 60,000 distinct CDR3 sequences, around 8.7% of them singletons. This CDR3 contains 16 residues. The ends lost 5 bases at V and 3 bases at J; junction bases unmatched: 7. As to time point: healthy volunteer bleed at 6 weeks. It was from unfractionated whole blood that total RNA was extracted.

This sequence joins TRBV12-3 or TRBV12-4 and TRBJ2-3; 11 nucleotides match TRBD1. Sequencing used whole blood. The sequence was collected from a male donor in good health. Some clones in this sample may be carry-over from other donors' samples. The CDR3 bases are TGTGCCAGCAGTCAAGGCGGGACAGGGGGTACAGATACGCAGTATTTT. It encodes CASSQGGTGGTDTQYF.